The 28 T cell receptor beta chains given below trace back to one sample, sequenced in a study of early T cells in non-severe SARS-CoV-2 infection. TCRdb analysed the 5' RACE reads with MiXCR anew, one entry per CDR3 protein. The sample holds about 83,000 distinct CDR3 sequences, under 11% seen once. The sequences come from whole blood, collected at baseline. These receptors were obtained from an adult who was a healthcare worker with PCR-confirmed SARS-CoV-2 infection or an uninfected control (not recorded which).

This chain links TRBV5-1 with TRBJ2-7; TRBD1 aligns across 7 bases. Per germline, CDR1 SGHRS and CDR2 YFSETQ. Trimming took 0 bases from V and 1 from J; bases not matched to a gene: 4. The CDR3 runs to 15 residues. The CDR3 loop reads CASSLGQGISYEQYF. CDR3 sequence (DNA): TGCGCCAGCAGCTTGGGACAGGGTATTTCCTACGAGCAGTACTTC.

This clonotype appeared many times. The chain has TRBV7-6 and TRBJ1-1; D is unclear. The ends were cut back, 2 bases at V and 0 bases at J, with 10 bases in the middle. The CDR3 covers 15 residues. Germline-derived CDR1 and CDR2 are SGHVS and FNYEAQ. The CDR3 region is CASSLSPRVNTEAFF. The CDR3 bases are TGTGCCAGCAGCTTAAGTCCGCGGGTGAACACTGAAGCTTTCTTT.

The chain links TRBV4-1 to TRBJ2-3; no clear D. The ends were cut back, 3 bases at V and 5 bases at J, with 6 bases in the middle. The CDR3 contains 12 residues. Germline V gives CDR1 MGHRA, CDR2 YSYEKL. The CDR3 DNA reads TGCGCCAGCAGCCAGCCCGTAGATACGCAGTATTTT. Protein: CASSQPVDTQYF.

This clonotype was counted a few times. The J gene is TRBJ2-3, the V gene TRBV5-4, with 10 bases aligning to TRBD1. Germline values: CDR1 SGHNT, CDR2 YYREEE (reference sequence). The CDR3 runs to 16 residues. V shed 4 bases, J shed 6 bases, and the junction held 11 bases outside the gene matches. This CDR3 reads CASSKDRGNGLDTQYF. In nucleotides, the CDR3 is TGTGCCAGCAGCAAGGACAGGGGGAATGGTCTCGATACGCAGTATTTT.

This clonotype was observed a few times. This chain joins TRBV14 and TRBJ1-1; 7 bases align to TRBD1. Trimming cost V 5 bases and J 6 bases; bases outside gene matches: 9. Germline CDR1 SGHDN, CDR2 FVKESK. CDR3 size: 14 residues. The CDR3 DNA sequence: TGTGCCAGCAGCTTAGGGGGCGGACATGCTGAAGCTTTCTTT. Translating gives CASSLGGGHAEAFF.

The chain recombines TRBV3-1 with TRBJ1-1; D gene uncertain. V was clipped by 1 base and J by 1 base, with 10 bases between them. In germline, CDR1 is LGHDT, CDR2 YNNKEL (reference sequence). CDR3 length: 15 residues. The chain's CDR3 is CASSQVPRTNTEAFF. In nucleotides, the CDR3 is TGTGCCAGCAGCCAAGTTCCCAGGACGAACACTGAAGCTTTCTTT. The whole variable domain, remainder taken from reference TRBV3-1 and TRBJ1-1, is DTAVSQTPKYLVTQMGNDKSIKCEQNLGHDTMYWYKQDSKKFLKIMFSYNNKELIINETVPNRFSPKSPDKAHLNLHINSLELGDSAVYFCASSQVPRTNTEAFFGQGTRLTVV.

This clonotype was observed at least ten times. The chain uses TRBV11-2 and TRBJ2-3, with TRBD2 identical over 9 bases. Germline assignment: CDR1 SGHAT and CDR2 FQNNGV. The CDR3 sequence is 15 residues long. V lost 2 bases to trimming and J lost 3 bases; unmatched junction nucleotides: 3. CDR3 sequence (DNA): TGTGCCAGCAGCTTACGTGCGGGAGGGACAGATACGCAGTATTTT. Translated: CASSLRAGGTDTQYF.

The table lists this clonotype with a count of one. The rearrangement links TRBV20-1 to TRBJ2-2; possibly TRBD1 for D (5 bases). Germline loops: CDR1 DFQATT, CDR2 SNEGSKA (reference sequence). CDR3 length: 15 residues. V was clipped by 5 bases and J by 9 bases, with 22 bases between them. This chain's CDR3 is CSAPLLGLPSRELFF. The CDR3 nucleotides read TGCAGTGCTCCTCTCTTGGGGCTGCCCTCGAGGGAGCTGTTTTTT.

The CDR3 bases are TGCAGTGCTTCTCCTCTAGCGCTAGGGGACTACGAGCAGTACTTC. This translates into CSASPLALGDYEQYF. The chain joins TRBV20-1 to TRBJ2-7; perhaps TRBD2 as D (6 bases). V lost 5 bases and J lost 3, with 20 bases in between. CDR1 is DFQATT and CDR2 is SNEGSKA in the germline V gene (reference sequence). The CDR3 spans 15 residues.

This clonotype was found a few times. The rearrangement links TRBV27 to TRBJ2-1; D ambiguous. V dropped 8 bases and J dropped 4 bases, with 6 bases sitting between them. The CDR3 is 11 amino acids. Germline CDR1 MNHEY, CDR2 SMNVEV (reference sequence). The CDR3 protein is CASGVYNEQFF. The CDR3 DNA reads as TGTGCCAGCGGGGTTTACAATGAGCAGTTCTTC.

This clonotype was found many times. The CDR3 reads CATSDAFRQTDTQYF. In nucleotides, the CDR3 is TGTGCCACCAGTGATGCCTTTCGACAGACAGATACGCAGTATTTT. J is TRBJ2-3 and V is TRBV24-1; D might be TRBD1 (5 bases). CDR1 and CDR2 from the germline V gene are KGHDR and SFDVKD. The CDR3 has 15 residues. The V gene lost 3 bases and the J gene lost 3 bases, with 12 bases spanning the gap.

Only a few counts were recorded for this clonotype. The chain has TRBV18 and TRBJ2-1; D remains ambiguous. The CDR3 extends over 16 amino acids. Trimming pared 3 bases from V and 0 bases from J, leaving 12 bases between. Germline V gene data show CDR1 as KGHSH and CDR2 as LQKENI. The CDR3 is CASSPSGKSSYNEQFF. DNA of the CDR3: TGTGCCAGCTCACCCTCCGGCAAAAGCTCCTACAATGAGCAGTTCTTC. The full variable domain, its missing parts supplied by reference TRBV18 and TRBJ2-1, is NAGVMQNPRHLVRRRGQEARLRCSPMKGHSHVYWYRQLPEEGLKFMVYLQKENIIDESGMPKERFSAEFPKEGPSILRIQQVVRGDSAAYFCASSPSGKSSYNEQFFGPGTRLTVL.

The chain couples TRBV25-1 to TRBJ2-1; D is perhaps TRBD1 (6 bases). Germline-derived CDR1 and CDR2 are MGHDK and SYGVNS. V was cut by 6 bases and J by 7 bases, with 13 bases left in between. The CDR3 has 13 residues. The CDR3, as DNA: TGTGCCAGCAGGCAGGGGCGAATAAATGAGCAGTTCTTC. Translated, it gives CASRQGRINEQFF.

This clonotype was recorded many times. This chain uses TRBV7-9 with TRBJ2-1; 10 positions match TRBD2. The CDR3 contains 18 residues. V was pared by 4 bases and J by 5 bases, with 14 bases of the junction left unmatched. Germline CDR1 reads SEHNR; CDR2 reads FQNEAQ (reference sequence). The CDR3 DNA sequence: TGTGCCAGCAGCTGGACCATCAAGCGGGAGGGCCAGGACAATGAGCAGTTCTTC. Translating gives CASSWTIKREGQDNEQFF.

This clonotype was seen many times. Relative to the germline gene, one junction end is altered; a read error may explain this. J is TRBJ2-1 and V is TRBV7-2; D may be TRBD2 (5 bases). This CDR3 region has 11 residues. Per germline, CDR1 SGHTA and CDR2 FQGNSA. CDR3 in amino acids: CASRNGLSRPF. CDR3 in DNA: TGTGCCAGCAGGAACGGACTGTCGCGGCCCTTC. The full variable domain, rest sourced from reference TRBV7-2 and TRBJ2-1, is GAGVSQSPSNKVTEKGKDVELRCDPISGHTALYWYRQSLGQGLEFLIYFQGNSAPDKSGLPSDRFSAERTGGSVSTLTIQRTQQEDSAVYLCASRNGLSRPFGPGTRLTVL.

The chain combines TRBV24-1 with TRBJ2-3, with TRBD2 identical over 12 bases. After removal of 4 bases from V and 7 bases from J, the junction contained 8 bases not matched to a gene. This CDR3 has 16 amino acids. Germline CDR1 and CDR2: KGHDR and SFDVKD. This CDR3 reads CATSDPTSGRGYTQYF. The CDR3 DNA reads as TGTGCCACCAGTGACCCGACTAGCGGGAGAGGGTATACGCAGTATTTT.

The rearrangement joins TRBV7-9 to TRBJ1-4; TRBD1 might be the D (5 bases). The germline gives CDR1 SEHNR, CDR2 FQNEAQ (reference sequence). The CDR3 is made up of 15 amino acids. Trimming left V 2 bases short and J 6 bases short, with 13 bases between. Written as DNA, the CDR3 is TGTGCCAGCAGCTTAAGCCAGGGAGGGGATGAAAAACTGTTTTTT. Translated: CASSLSQGGDEKLFF.

The chain employs TRBV6-5 and TRBJ2-1; D remains ambiguous. This CDR3 contains 14 residues. Germline lookup yields CDR1 MNHEY and CDR2 SVGAGI. The V and J ends lost 0 bases and 5 bases respectively, with 8 bases between them. The CDR3 sequence is CASSYSSLNNEQFF. CDR3 coding DNA: TGTGCCAGCAGTTACTCGTCACTGAACAATGAGCAGTTCTTC.

This clonotype was seen many times. The chain has TRBV2 and TRBJ2-3; D is possibly TRBD1 (6 bases). The CDR3 contains 14 residues. Germline assignment: CDR1 SNHLY and CDR2 FYNNEI. The V end was cut by 8 bases, the J end by 4 bases, with 16 bases between. DNA of the CDR3: TGTGCCAGCGGCGGAACAGGGTTGGCAGATACGCAGTATTTT. Translated: CASGGTGLADTQYF.

This clonotype showed up just a few times. The V call is TRBV7-9, the J call TRBJ2-2, with 9 positions matching TRBD1. CDR1 is SEHNR, CDR2 FQNEAQ, per germline (reference sequence). The CDR3 loop spans 16 amino acids. The V segment lost 2 bases and the J segment 6 bases; nucleotides outside the gene matches: 7. The CDR3 region is CASSLSRDRVSGELFF. The CDR3 region has the DNA TGTGCCAGCAGCTTATCCCGGGACAGGGTGTCCGGGGAGCTGTTTTTT.

V usage is TRBV28 and J usage is TRBJ2-1, with 9 bases identical to TRBD1. J was trimmed by 5 bases and V by 2 bases; bases with no gene match: 4. CDR1 is MDHEN, CDR2 SYDVKM, per germline. The CDR3 runs 15 residues. CDR3 protein: CASSLTDRGNNEQFF. CDR3 DNA sequence: TGTGCCAGCAGTTTAACGGACAGGGGTAACAATGAGCAGTTCTTC.

The sample holds a few counts of this clonotype. This chain joins TRBV18 and TRBJ2-4; TRBD1 matches at 7 bases. Per germline, CDR1 KGHSH and CDR2 LQKENI. The CDR3 runs to 14 residues. Trimming cost V 2 bases and J 9 bases; bases outside gene matches: 7. The CDR3: CASSPKQGWVIQYF. The CDR3 DNA follows: TGTGCCAGCTCACCAAAACAGGGGTGGGTCATTCAGTACTTC.

The V and J genes are TRBV11-2 and TRBJ2-5; tentatively, D is TRBD1 or TRBD2 (5 bases each). The CDR3 has 14 amino acids. V was shortened by 2 bases and J by 4 bases, with 11 bases between the two germline ends. Germline CDR1 is SGHAT and CDR2 is FQNNGV. CDR3 in amino acids: CASSLMGTVETQYF. The CDR3 DNA is TGTGCCAGCAGCTTAATGGGGACGGTAGAGACCCAGTACTTC.

The V gene is TRBV3-1, the J gene TRBJ1-1; no clear D. CDR3 length equals 12 residues. Germline assignment: CDR1 LGHDT and CDR2 YNNKEL (reference sequence). The V end lost 5 bases, the J end lost 3 bases, and 7 bases lay between the germline ends. CDR3 in DNA: TGTGCCAGCAGCTGGGGAGACACTGAAGCTTTCTTT. This encodes CASSWGDTEAFF. The full variable domain, its missing parts supplied by reference TRBV3-1 and TRBJ1-1, is DTAVSQTPKYLVTQMGNDKSIKCEQNLGHDTMYWYKQDSKKFLKIMFSYNNKELIINETVPNRFSPKSPDKAHLNLHINSLELGDSAVYFCASSWGDTEAFFGQGTRLTVV.

The V call is TRBV7-9, the J call TRBJ2-5; 7 nucleotides match TRBD1. The trim removed 1 base at V and 3 bases at J, leaving 8 bases unmatched. The V gene's germline CDR1 is SEHNR and CDR2 FQNEAQ (reference sequence). The CDR3 covers 16 residues. CDR3: CASSLGSTGVKETQYF. The CDR3 nucleotides read TGTGCCAGCAGCTTAGGATCCACAGGGGTGAAAGAGACCCAGTACTTC.

Written as DNA, the CDR3 is TGCAGTGCTACTAGCGGGATTTACAATGAGCAGTTCTTC. Translating gives CSATSGIYNEQFF. The rearrangement joins TRBV20-1 to TRBJ2-1; 9 bases are a match to TRBD2. In germline, CDR1 is DFQATT, CDR2 SNEGSKA (reference sequence). The CDR3 spans 13 residues. V lost 4 bases to trimming and J lost 4 bases; unmatched junction nucleotides: 2.

V gene TRBV6-5 combines with J gene TRBJ2-1, with TRBD2 identical over 10 bases. The germline V gene has CDR1 MNHEY and CDR2 SVGAGI. Trimming at V came to 6 bases and at J to 2 bases, leaving 7 bases not matched to a gene. This CDR3 spans 16 amino acids. CDR3 protein: CASSRTSGPPYNEQFF. The CDR3 DNA is TGTGCCAGCAGCCGGACTAGCGGACCACCCTACAATGAGCAGTTCTTC.

This clonotype has more than one count but fewer than ten. The genes are TRBV12-3 or TRBV12-4 and TRBJ1-1; a weak D match, TRBD1 (5 bases). The CDR3 loop spans 16 amino acids. V lost 6 bases and J lost 0, with 17 bases in between. DNA of the CDR3: TGTGCCAGCAGAACTCGTCCGGGGGTAATGAACACTGAAGCTTTCTTT. This gives the protein CASRTRPGVMNTEAFF.